The TCR beta chain under discussion was sequenced for a study of beta chain features in type 1 diabetes. The study, taken as a whole, reports: For type 1 diabetes patients, VDJ junctions showed fewer insertions and more deletions. Small HLA sub-analyses could not settle whether HLA shapes TCRB rearrangement. The naive, central memory and Treg TCRB repertoires showed an apparent similarity that was greater among patients than among healthy donors. Type 1 diabetes patients showed a moderate but significant shortening of TCRB CDR3s in all four CD4+ subsets.

The sequenced template was cDNA made from the entire isolated RNA. Repertoires were generated with immunoSEQ multiplex PCR, while TCRdb's copy carries only in-frame clones and drops some. There are around 150,000 clones in the sample; roughly 9% occur only once, and about 0.65% lies in the top ten. With respect to this clone: Its specificity is unknown.

V was shortened by 4 bases and J by 0 bases, with 14 bases between the two germline ends. CDR1 and CDR2 (germline): SGHRS, YFSETQ. The length of the CDR3 is 16 residues. This sequence originates from a woman younger than 45 with type 1 diabetes. The material sequenced was central memory CD4+ T cells from blood. The gene calls are TRBV5-1 and TRBJ2-1, with a tentative D call TRBD1 (6 bases). The CDR3 spells CASSPARQDSYNEQFF. CDR3 nucleotide sequence: TGCGCCAGCAGCCCCGCCCGACAGGACTCCTACAATGAGCAGTTCTTC.